These T cell receptor beta chains were read from a single sample in a study of cytomegalovirus exposure and HLA in healthy donors. Generated by immunoSEQ multiplex PCR, the TCRdb table keeps only in-frame clones and is missing some. The sample has 55,000 to 65,000 clones; approximately 80% are singletons. Sequenced material: PBMCs. These receptor sequences come from a woman between 40 and 50 years old in good health and CMV-seropositive. CDR3s include the opening cysteine and the closing phenylalanine or tryptophan. The order of the fields is CDR3 protein, CDR3 DNA, J gene, D gene, V gene, clone size. The D gene is left open where the match is weak. Clone size is shown for a subset of rows, as once, few, many or a class of expanded clone.

CDR3aa: CASSPPLAGGPDTQYF
CDR3nt: TGTGCCAGCTCACCCCCCCTAGCGGGGGGCCCAGATACGCAGTATTTT
j_gene: TRBJ2-3
d_gene: TRBD2
v_gene: TRBV18
abundance: NA

CDR3aa: CASSTRQGGGKNIQYF
CDR3nt: TGTGCCAGTAGTACACGACAGGGGGGCGGCAAAAACATTCAGTACTTC
j_gene: TRBJ2-4
d_gene: TRBD1
v_gene: TRBV19
abundance: few

CDR3aa: CASSQDMADRNTEAFF
CDR3nt: TGCGCCAGCAGCCAAGATATGGCAGACAGGAACACTGAAGCTTTCTTT
j_gene: TRBJ1-1
d_gene: NA
v_gene: TRBV4-3
abundance: few

CDR3aa: CASSSNMNQPQHF
CDR3nt: TGTGCCAGCAGCAGTAACATGAATCAGCCCCAGCATTTT
j_gene: TRBJ1-5
d_gene: NA
v_gene: TRBV7-8
abundance: few

CDR3aa: CAITELRGLSSGNTIYF
CDR3nt: TGTGCCATCACTGAGCTGAGGGGGCTTTCCTCTGGAAACACCATATATTTT
j_gene: TRBJ1-3
d_gene: TRBD1
v_gene: TRBV10-3
abundance: once

CDR3aa: CASRRDSYSNQPQHF
CDR3nt: TGTGCCAGCAGAAGGGACAGTTATAGCAATCAGCCCCAGCATTTT
j_gene: TRBJ1-5
d_gene: TRBD1
v_gene: TRBV6-1
abundance: few

CDR3aa: CASSQVGAWYRVTQYF
CDR3nt: TGCGCCAGCAGCCAAGTAGGGGCTTGGTATCGGGTTACGCAGTATTTT
j_gene: TRBJ2-3
d_gene: NA
v_gene: TRBV4-1
abundance: NA

CDR3aa: CATSKQGAGRPVGETQYF
CDR3nt: TGTGCCACCAGCAAACAAGGGGCAGGACGTCCTGTCGGCGAGACCCAGTACTTC
j_gene: TRBJ2-5
d_gene: NA
v_gene: TRBV15
abundance: NA

CDR3aa: CAISEGGTETYNEQFF
CDR3nt: TGTGCCATCAGTGAAGGTGGGACAGAGACATACAATGAGCAGTTCTTC
j_gene: TRBJ2-1
d_gene: TRBD1
v_gene: TRBV10-3
abundance: NA

CDR3aa: CASSYSPRVGYGYTF
CDR3nt: TGTGCCAGCAGTTACTCCCCGCGGGTTGGCTATGGCTACACCTTC
j_gene: TRBJ1-2
d_gene: NA
v_gene: TRBV6-6
abundance: NA

CDR3aa: CASRPGSPVNTIYF
CDR3nt: TGTGCCAGCAGGCCCGGGAGTCCAGTGAACACCATATATTTT
j_gene: TRBJ1-3
d_gene: NA
v_gene: TRBV6-1
abundance: once

CDR3aa: CASSLREGTDTQYF
CDR3nt: TGTGCCAGCAGTTTGCGGGAGGGCACAGATACGCAGTATTTT
j_gene: TRBJ2-3
d_gene: TRBD2
v_gene: TRBV27
abundance: few

CDR3aa: CASNNFQGYDQPQHF
CDR3nt: TGCGCCAGCAACAATTTTCAGGGTTACGATCAGCCCCAGCATTTT
j_gene: TRBJ1-5
d_gene: NA
v_gene: TRBV5-1
abundance: NA

CDR3aa: CASSPRQNLNTGELFF
CDR3nt: TGTGCCAGCAGTCCCCGACAGAATTTAAACACCGGGGAGCTGTTTTTT
j_gene: TRBJ2-2
d_gene: NA
v_gene: TRBV27
abundance: NA

CDR3aa: CAIGHMNTEAFF
CDR3nt: TGTGCCATTGGACATATGAACACTGAAGCTTTCTTT
j_gene: TRBJ1-1
d_gene: NA
v_gene: TRBV10-3
abundance: NA

CDR3aa: CASRGEGYSNQPQHF
CDR3nt: TGTGCCAGTAGGGGGGAGGGCTATAGCAATCAGCCCCAGCATTTT
j_gene: TRBJ1-5
d_gene: NA
v_gene: TRBV19
abundance: NA

CDR3aa: CASSSLGQFNSPLHF
CDR3nt: TGTGCCAGCAGTTCCCTTGGACAGTTTAATTCACCCCTCCACTTT
j_gene: TRBJ1-6
d_gene: NA
v_gene: TRBV6-5
abundance: NA

CDR3aa: CASSYLRGTKFTDTQYF
CDR3nt: TGTGCCAGCAGCTATCTCAGGGGTACCAAATTCACAGATACGCAGTATTTT
j_gene: TRBJ2-3
d_gene: NA
v_gene: TRBV5-4
abundance: NA

CDR3aa: CASSGIEETQYF
CDR3nt: TGCGCCTCTAGCGGTATTGAAGAGACCCAGTACTTC
j_gene: TRBJ2-5
d_gene: TRBD2
v_gene: TRBV5-1
abundance: NA

CDR3aa: CASSAPTGNYGYTF
CDR3nt: TGTGCCAGCAGCGCGCCGACAGGGAACTATGGCTACACCTTC
j_gene: TRBJ1-2
d_gene: TRBD1
v_gene: TRBV9
abundance: NA

CDR3aa: CASSPLGVRGAEAFF
CDR3nt: TGCGCCAGCTCCCCGCTCGGGGTCCGTGGGGCTGAAGCTTTCTTT
j_gene: TRBJ1-1
d_gene: NA
v_gene: TRBV5-1
abundance: NA

CDR3aa: CASSQQGEITDTQYF
CDR3nt: TGTGCCAGCAGCCAACAGGGGGAGATCACAGATACGCAGTATTTT
j_gene: TRBJ2-3
d_gene: TRBD1
v_gene: TRBV6-5
abundance: NA

CDR3aa: CASSKQGTGNEKLFF
CDR3nt: TGTGCCAGCAGCAAACAGGGTACCGGTAATGAAAAACTGTTTTTT
j_gene: TRBJ1-4
d_gene: NA
v_gene: TRBV6-6
abundance: NA

CDR3aa: CASSYSGRDNSPLHF
CDR3nt: TGTGCCAGCAGTTACTCGGGCAGGGATAATTCACCCCTCCACTTT
j_gene: TRBJ1-6
d_gene: NA
v_gene: TRBV6-5
abundance: NA

CDR3aa: CAASIGVGYRNEQFF
CDR3nt: TGTGCCGCCTCCATCGGGGTAGGATATAGGAATGAGCAGTTCTTC
j_gene: TRBJ2-1
d_gene: NA
v_gene: TRBV7-2
abundance: NA

CDR3aa: CASSSSWNAYGYTF
CDR3nt: TGTGCCAGCAGCTCTAGTTGGAATGCCTATGGCTACACCTTC
j_gene: TRBJ1-2
d_gene: NA
v_gene: TRBV5-4
abundance: NA

CDR3aa: CASSGTPYATDTQYF
CDR3nt: TGTGCCAGCAGCGGGACTCCTTACGCCACAGATACGCAGTATTTT
j_gene: TRBJ2-3
d_gene: NA
v_gene: TRBV9
abundance: NA

CDR3aa: CSVGQHRPGLPGGYTF
CDR3nt: TGCAGCGTGGGGCAACACAGGCCGGGACTCCCCGGAGGCTACACCTTC
j_gene: TRBJ1-2
d_gene: NA
v_gene: TRBV29-1
abundance: NA

CDR3aa: CASSLEQGSGNTIYF
CDR3nt: TGCGCCAGCAGCTTAGAACAGGGATCTGGAAACACCATATATTTT
j_gene: TRBJ1-3
d_gene: NA
v_gene: TRBV5-1
abundance: few

CDR3aa: CASSIRGADAGYTF
CDR3nt: TGTGCCAGTAGTATTCGGGGGGCGGATGCTGGCTACACCTTC
j_gene: TRBJ1-2
d_gene: NA
v_gene: TRBV19
abundance: NA

CDR3aa: CASSLTAGSNQPQHF
CDR3nt: TGTGCCAGCAGCTTGACGGCAGGGAGCAATCAGCCCCAGCATTTT
j_gene: TRBJ1-5
d_gene: NA
v_gene: TRBV5-5
abundance: NA

CDR3aa: CAWRGGTLPGGYTF
CDR3nt: TGTGCCTGGAGGGGAGGGACCCTCCCTGGTGGCTACACCTTC
j_gene: TRBJ1-2
d_gene: NA
v_gene: TRBV30
abundance: NA

CDR3aa: CASTHRRGPEAFF
CDR3nt: TGTGCCAGCACCCACCGGCGGGGCCCTGAAGCTTTCTTT
j_gene: TRBJ1-1
d_gene: NA
v_gene: TRBV5-6
abundance: few

CDR3aa: CAGSPRATEINEKLFF
CDR3nt: TGTGCCGGCAGCCCCCGAGCGACAGAGATTAATGAAAAACTGTTTTTT
j_gene: TRBJ1-4
d_gene: NA
v_gene: TRBV9
abundance: NA

CDR3aa: CASSGESGDGYTF
CDR3nt: TGTGCCAGCAGCGGTGAATCAGGGGATGGCTACACCTTC
j_gene: TRBJ1-2
d_gene: NA
v_gene: TRBV5-4
abundance: NA